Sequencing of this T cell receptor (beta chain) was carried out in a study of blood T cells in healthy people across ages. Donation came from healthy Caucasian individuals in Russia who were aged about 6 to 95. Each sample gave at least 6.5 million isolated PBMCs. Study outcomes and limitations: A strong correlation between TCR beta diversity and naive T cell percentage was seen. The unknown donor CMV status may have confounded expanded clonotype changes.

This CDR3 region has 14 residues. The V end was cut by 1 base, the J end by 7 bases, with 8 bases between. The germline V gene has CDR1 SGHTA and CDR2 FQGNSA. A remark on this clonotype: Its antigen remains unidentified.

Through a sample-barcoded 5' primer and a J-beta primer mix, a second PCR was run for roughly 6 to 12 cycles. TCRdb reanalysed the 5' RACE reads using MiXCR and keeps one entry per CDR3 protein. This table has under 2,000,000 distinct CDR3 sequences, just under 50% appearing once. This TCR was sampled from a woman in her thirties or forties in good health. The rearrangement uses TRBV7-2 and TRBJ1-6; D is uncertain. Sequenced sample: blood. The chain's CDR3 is CASSLGTPNSPLHF. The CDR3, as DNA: TGTGCCAGCAGCTTAGGGACCCCAAATTCACCCCTCCACTTT.